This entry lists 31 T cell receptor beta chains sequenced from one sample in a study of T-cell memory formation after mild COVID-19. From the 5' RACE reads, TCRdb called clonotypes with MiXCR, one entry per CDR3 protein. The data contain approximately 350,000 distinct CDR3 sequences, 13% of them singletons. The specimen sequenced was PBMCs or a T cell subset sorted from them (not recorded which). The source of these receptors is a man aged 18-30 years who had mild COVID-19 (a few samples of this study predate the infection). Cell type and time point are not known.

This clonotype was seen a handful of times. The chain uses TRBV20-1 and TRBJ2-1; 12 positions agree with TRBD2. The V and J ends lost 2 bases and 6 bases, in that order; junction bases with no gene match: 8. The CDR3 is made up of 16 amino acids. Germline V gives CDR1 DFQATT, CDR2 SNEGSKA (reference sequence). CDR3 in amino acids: CSARPLAGGPGNEQFF. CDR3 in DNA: TGCAGTGCTAGACCCCTAGCGGGGGGGCCGGGCAATGAGCAGTTCTTC.

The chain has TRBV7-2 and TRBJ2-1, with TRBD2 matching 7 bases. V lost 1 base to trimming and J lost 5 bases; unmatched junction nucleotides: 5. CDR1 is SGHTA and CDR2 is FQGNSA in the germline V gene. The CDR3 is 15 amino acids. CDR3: CASSLGPAGNNEQFF. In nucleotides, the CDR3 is TGTGCCAGCAGCTTAGGACCAGCGGGGAACAATGAGCAGTTCTTC. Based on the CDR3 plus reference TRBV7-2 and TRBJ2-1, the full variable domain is GAGVSQSPSNKVTEKGKDVELRCDPISGHTALYWYRQSLGQGLEFLIYFQGNSAPDKSGLPSDRFSAERTGGSVSTLTIQRTQQEDSAVYLCASSLGPAGNNEQFFGPGTRLTVL.

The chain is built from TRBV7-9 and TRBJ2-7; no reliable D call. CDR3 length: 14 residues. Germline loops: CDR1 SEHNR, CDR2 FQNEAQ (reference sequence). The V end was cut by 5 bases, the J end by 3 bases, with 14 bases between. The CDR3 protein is CASSPRGDHYEQYF. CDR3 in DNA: TGTGCCAGCAGCCCCCGCGGAGACCACTACGAGCAGTACTTC.

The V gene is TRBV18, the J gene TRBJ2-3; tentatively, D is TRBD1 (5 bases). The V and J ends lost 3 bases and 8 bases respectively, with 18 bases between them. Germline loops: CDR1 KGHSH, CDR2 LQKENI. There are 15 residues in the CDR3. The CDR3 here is CASSPSFGPQGTQYF. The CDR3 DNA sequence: TGTGCCAGCTCACCTTCGTTCGGCCCGCAGGGTACGCAGTATTTT.

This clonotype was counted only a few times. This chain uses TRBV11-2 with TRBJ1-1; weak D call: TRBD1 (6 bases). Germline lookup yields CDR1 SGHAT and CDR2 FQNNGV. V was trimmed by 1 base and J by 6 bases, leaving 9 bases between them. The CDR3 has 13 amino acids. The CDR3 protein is CASSLAGTPEAFF. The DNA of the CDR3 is TGTGCCAGCAGCTTAGCCGGGACACCTGAAGCTTTCTTT.

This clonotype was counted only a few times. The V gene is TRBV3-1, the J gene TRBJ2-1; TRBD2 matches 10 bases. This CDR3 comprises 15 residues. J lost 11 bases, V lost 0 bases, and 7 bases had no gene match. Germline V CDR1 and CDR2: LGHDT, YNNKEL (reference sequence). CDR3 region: CASSQDLWTSGQQFF. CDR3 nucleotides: TGTGCCAGCAGCCAAGATCTGTGGACTAGCGGACAGCAGTTCTTC.

The chain's CDR3 is CSATSNRPDTQYF. The CDR3 DNA reads as TGCAGTGCCACATCAAACCGCCCAGATACGCAGTATTTT. The chain employs TRBV20-1 and TRBJ2-3; D unresolved. V lost 6 bases, J lost 4 bases, and 14 bases lay in between. Per germline, CDR1 DFQATT and CDR2 SNEGSKA (reference sequence). The CDR3 length is 13 residues.

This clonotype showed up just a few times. The CDR3 sequence is CATSRDRGKAGYGYTF. CDR3 sequence (DNA): TGTGCCACCAGCAGAGATCGGGGCAAGGCAGGCTATGGCTACACCTTC. The chain couples TRBV15 to TRBJ1-2, with D possibly TRBD1 on 5 matching bases. Deletions cut 0 bases from V and 4 bases from J, with 15 bases between. CDR3 length equals 16 residues. The germline gives CDR1 LNHNV, CDR2 YYDKDF (reference sequence).

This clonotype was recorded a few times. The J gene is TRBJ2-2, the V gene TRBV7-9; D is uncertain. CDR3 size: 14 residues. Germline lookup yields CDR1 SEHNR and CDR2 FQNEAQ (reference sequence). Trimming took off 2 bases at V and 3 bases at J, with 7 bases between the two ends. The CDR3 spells CASSLWQYTGELFF. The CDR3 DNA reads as TGTGCCAGCAGCTTATGGCAATACACCGGGGAGCTGTTTTTT.

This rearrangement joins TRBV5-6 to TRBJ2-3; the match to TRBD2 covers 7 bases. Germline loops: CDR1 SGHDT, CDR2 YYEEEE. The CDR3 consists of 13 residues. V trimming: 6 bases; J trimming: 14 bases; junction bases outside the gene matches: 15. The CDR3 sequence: CASTLASGSEGYF. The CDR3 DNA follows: TGTGCCAGCACCCTCGCTAGCGGTTCAGAGGGGTATTTT.

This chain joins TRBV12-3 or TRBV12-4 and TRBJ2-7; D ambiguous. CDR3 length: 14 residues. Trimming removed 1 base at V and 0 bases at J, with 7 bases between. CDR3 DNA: TGTGCCAGCAGTTTAGGAGCCGGCTCCTACGAGCAGTACTTC. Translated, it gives CASSLGAGSYEQYF.

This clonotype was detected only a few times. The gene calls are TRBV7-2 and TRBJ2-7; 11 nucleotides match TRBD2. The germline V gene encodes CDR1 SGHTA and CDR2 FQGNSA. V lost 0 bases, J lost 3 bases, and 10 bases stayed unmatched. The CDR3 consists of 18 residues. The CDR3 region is CASSLALDIAGGHYEQYF. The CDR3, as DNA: TGTGCCAGCAGCTTAGCTCTGGATATAGCGGGGGGGCACTACGAGCAGTACTTC.

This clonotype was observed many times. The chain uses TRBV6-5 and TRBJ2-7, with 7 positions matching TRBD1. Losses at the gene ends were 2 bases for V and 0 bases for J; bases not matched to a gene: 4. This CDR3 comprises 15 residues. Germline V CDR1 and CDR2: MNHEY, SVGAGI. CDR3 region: CASSYGQGVSYEQYF. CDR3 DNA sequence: TGTGCCAGCAGTTACGGGCAGGGGGTCTCCTACGAGCAGTACTTC.

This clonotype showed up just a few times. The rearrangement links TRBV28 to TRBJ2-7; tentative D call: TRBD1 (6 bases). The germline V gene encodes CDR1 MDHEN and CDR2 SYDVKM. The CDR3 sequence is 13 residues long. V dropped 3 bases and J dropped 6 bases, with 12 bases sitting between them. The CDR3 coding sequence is TGTGCCAGCAGTTTTACACAGGGTCTCGAGCAGTACGTC. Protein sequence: CASSFTQGLEQYV.

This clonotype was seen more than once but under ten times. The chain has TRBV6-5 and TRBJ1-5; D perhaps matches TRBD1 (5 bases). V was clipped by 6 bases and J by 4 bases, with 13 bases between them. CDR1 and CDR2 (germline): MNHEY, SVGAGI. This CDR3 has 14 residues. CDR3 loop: CASRKTARNQPQHF. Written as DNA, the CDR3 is TGTGCCAGCAGGAAGACAGCTCGTAATCAGCCCCAGCATTTT.

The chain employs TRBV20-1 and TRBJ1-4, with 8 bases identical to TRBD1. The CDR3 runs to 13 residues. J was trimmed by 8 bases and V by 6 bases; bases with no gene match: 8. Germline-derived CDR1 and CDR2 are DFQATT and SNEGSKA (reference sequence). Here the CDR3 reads CSATPPGGEKLFF. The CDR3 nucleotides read TGCAGTGCCACACCCCCAGGGGGCGAAAAACTGTTTTTT.

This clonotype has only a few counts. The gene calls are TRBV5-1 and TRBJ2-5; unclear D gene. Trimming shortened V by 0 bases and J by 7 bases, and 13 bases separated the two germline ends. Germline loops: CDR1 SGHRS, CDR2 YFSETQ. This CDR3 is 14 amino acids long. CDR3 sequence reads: CASSLVVQTRTQYF. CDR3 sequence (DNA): TGCGCCAGCAGCTTGGTAGTCCAAACCAGGACCCAGTACTTC.

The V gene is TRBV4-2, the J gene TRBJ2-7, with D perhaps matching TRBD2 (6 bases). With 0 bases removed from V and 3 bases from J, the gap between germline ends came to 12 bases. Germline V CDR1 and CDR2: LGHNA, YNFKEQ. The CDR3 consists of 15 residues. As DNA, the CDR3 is TGTGCCAGCAGCCAAGAGGGGGGAACGAACTACGAGCAGTACTTC. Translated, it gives CASSQEGGTNYEQYF.

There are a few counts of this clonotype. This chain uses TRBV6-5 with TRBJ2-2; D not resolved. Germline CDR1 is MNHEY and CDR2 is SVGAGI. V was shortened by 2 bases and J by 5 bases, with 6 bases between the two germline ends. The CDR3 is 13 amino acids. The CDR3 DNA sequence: TGTGCCAGCAGTTACGGGGTTACCGGGGAGCTGTTTTTT. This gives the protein CASSYGVTGELFF.

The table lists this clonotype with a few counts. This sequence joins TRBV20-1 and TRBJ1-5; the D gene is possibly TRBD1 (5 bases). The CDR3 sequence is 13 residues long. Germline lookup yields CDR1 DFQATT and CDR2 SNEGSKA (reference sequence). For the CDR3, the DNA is TGCAGCCTAGGGTTGGGGGGGAATCAGCCCCAGCATTTT. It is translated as CSLGLGGNQPQHF.

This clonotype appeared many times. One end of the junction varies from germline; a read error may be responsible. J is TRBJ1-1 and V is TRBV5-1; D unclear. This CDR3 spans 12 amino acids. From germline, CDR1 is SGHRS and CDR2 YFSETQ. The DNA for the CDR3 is TGCGCCAGCCGACTCTCGAACGCTGAAGCTTTCTTT. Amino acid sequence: CASRLSNAEAFF.

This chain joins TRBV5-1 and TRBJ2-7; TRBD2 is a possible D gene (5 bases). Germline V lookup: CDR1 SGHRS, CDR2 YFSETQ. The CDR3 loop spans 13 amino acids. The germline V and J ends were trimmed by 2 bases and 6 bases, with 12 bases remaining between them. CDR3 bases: TGCGCCAGCAGCTTAGAGGGCGGAGGCGAGCAGTACGTC. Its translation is CASSLEGGGEQYV.

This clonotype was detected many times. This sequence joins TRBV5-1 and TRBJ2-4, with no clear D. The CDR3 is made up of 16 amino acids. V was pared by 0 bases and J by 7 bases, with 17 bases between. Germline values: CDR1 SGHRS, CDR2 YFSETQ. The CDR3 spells CASSLEDPRVWNIQYF. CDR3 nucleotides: TGCGCCAGCAGCTTGGAGGACCCTCGGGTGTGGAACATTCAGTACTTC.

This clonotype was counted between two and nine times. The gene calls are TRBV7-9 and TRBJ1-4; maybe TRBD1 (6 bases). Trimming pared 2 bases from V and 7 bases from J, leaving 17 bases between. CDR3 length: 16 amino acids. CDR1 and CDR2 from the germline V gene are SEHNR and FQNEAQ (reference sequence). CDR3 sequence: CASSLTQTGWGEKLFF. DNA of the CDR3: TGTGCCAGCAGCTTAACTCAGACAGGATGGGGTGAAAAACTGTTTTTT.

The CDR3 coding sequence is TGTGCCAGCAGCCAATTAGGAGATGCGACAGTACTCACAGATACGCAGTATTTT. Its translation is CASSQLGDATVLTDTQYF. This chain uses TRBV5-6 with TRBJ2-3, with D possibly being TRBD1 (5 bases). V dropped 4 bases and J dropped 2 bases, with 23 bases sitting between them. This CDR3 region has 18 residues. Germline V gene data show CDR1 as SGHDT and CDR2 as YYEEEE.

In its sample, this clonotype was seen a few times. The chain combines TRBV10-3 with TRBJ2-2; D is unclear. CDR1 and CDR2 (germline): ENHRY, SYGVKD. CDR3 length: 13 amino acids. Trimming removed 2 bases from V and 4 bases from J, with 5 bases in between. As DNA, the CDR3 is TGTGCCATCAGTGAGGACACCACCGGGGAGCTGTTTTTT. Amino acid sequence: CAISEDTTGELFF.

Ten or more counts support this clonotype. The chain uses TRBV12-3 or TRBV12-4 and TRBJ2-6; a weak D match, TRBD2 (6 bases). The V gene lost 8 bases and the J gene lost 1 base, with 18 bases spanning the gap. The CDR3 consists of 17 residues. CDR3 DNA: TGTGCCAGCGGCGGCGGGGTTCGGAGGTCTGGGGCCAACGTCCTGACTTTC. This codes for CASGGGVRRSGANVLTF.

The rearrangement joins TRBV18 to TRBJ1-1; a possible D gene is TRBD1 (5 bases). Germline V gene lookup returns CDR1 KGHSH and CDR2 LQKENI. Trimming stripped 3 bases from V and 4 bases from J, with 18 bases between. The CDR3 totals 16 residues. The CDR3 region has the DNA TGTGCCAGCTCACCTCGACTAGGGACTCCGGGCACTGAAGCTTTCTTT. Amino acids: CASSPRLGTPGTEAFF.

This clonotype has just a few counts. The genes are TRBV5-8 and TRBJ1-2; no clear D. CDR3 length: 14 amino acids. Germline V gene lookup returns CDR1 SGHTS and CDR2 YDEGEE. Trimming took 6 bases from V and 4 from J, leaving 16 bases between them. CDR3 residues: CASTPWERTYGYTF. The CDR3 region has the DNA TGTGCCAGCACCCCTTGGGAGAGAACCTATGGCTACACCTTC.

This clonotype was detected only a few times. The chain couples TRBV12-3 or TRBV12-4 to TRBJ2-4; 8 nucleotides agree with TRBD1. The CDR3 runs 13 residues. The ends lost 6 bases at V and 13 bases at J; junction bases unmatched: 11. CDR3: CASSFWQGARQYF. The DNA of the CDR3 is TGTGCCAGCAGCTTTTGGCAGGGGGCCAGGCAGTACTTC.

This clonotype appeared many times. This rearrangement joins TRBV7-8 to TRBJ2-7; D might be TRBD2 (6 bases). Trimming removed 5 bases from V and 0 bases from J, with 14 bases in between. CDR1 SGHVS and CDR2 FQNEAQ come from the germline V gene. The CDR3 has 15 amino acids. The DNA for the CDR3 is TGTGCCAGCAGCCCGAGGAGGGTTAGCTCCTACGAGCAGTACTTC. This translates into CASSPRRVSSYEQYF.